This TCR beta chain was found in a study of naive and memory T cell subsets. The beta constant-region primer was an equimolar mix of two oligonucleotides covering TRBC1 and TRBC2. TCRdb reanalysed the UMI-ligation and nested PCR reads using MiXCR and keeps one entry per CDR3 protein. This repertoire shows 100,000 or so distinct CDR3 sequences, about 6.5% found once; its top ten account for roughly 1.5%. After CD4 positive bead selection, the CD4-negative fraction gave CD8 T cells. Findings and limits, study-wide: Over 85% of naive TCR sequences appeared only once, unlike memory subsets. In CD4 and CD8 cells, diversity dropped from naive through EMRA.

Germline V gives CDR1 MGHDK, CDR2 SYGVNS. There are 15 residues in the CDR3. The V and J ends lost 3 bases and 2 bases, in that order; junction bases with no gene match: 6. As to this clonotype: Its cognate antigen is unknown.

The clonotype comes from a human donor in good health. Sequenced material: central memory CD4+ T cells from blood. This chain joins TRBV25-1 and TRBJ1-2; 7 bases line up with TRBD1. The CDR3 DNA reads TGTGCCAGCAGTGACCCGGGGACAGCGAACTATGGCTACACCTTC. Encoded protein: CASSDPGTANYGYTF.